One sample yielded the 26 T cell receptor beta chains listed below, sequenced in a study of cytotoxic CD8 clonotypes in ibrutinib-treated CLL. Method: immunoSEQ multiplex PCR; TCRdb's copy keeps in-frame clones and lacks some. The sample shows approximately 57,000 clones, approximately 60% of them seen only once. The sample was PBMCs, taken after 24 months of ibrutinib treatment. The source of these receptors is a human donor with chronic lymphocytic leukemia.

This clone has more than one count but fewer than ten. CDR3 nucleotides: TGTGCCTGGAAAGGGGGCTCTGGGGCCAACGTCCTGACTTTC. Protein product: CAWKGGSGANVLTF. The J gene is TRBJ2-6, the V gene TRBV30; weak D call: TRBD1 (6 bases). Trimming took off 4 bases at V and 0 bases at J, with 7 bases between the two ends. The CDR3 consists of 14 residues. Germline V gene sequence: CDR1 GTSNPN, CDR2 SVGIG (reference sequence).

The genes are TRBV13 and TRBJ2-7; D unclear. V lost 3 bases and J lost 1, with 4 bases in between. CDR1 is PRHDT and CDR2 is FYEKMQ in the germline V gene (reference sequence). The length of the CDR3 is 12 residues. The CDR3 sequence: CASSLGSYEQYF. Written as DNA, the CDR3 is TGTGCCAGCAGCTTGGGTTCCTACGAGCAGTACTTC.

The CDR3 spells CASKREGYEQYF. The CDR3 coding sequence is TGTGCCAGCAAAAGAGAAGGCTACGAGCAGTACTTC. V usage is TRBV2 and J usage is TRBJ2-7; D ambiguous. V lost 7 bases to trimming and J lost 3 bases, with 10 bases between them. The CDR3 totals 12 residues. Germline CDR1 reads SNHLY; CDR2 reads FYNNEI.

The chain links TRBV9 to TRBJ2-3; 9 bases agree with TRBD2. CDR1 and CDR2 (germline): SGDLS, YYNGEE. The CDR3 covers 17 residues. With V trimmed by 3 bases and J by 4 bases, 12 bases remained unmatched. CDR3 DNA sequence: TGTGCCAGCAGCGCAGATCCGGGACTAGCTTTCCCAGATACGCAGTATTTT. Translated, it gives CASSADPGLAFPDTQYF. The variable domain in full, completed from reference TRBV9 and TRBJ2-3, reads DSGVTQTPKHLITATGQRVTLRCSPRSGDLSVYWYQQSLDQGLQFLIQYYNGEERAKGNILERFSAQQFPDLHSELNLSSLELGDSALYFCASSADPGLAFPDTQYFGPGTRLTVL.

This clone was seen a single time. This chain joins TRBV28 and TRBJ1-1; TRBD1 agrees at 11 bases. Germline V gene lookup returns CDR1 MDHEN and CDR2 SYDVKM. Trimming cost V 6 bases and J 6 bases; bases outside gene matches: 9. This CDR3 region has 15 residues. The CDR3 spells CASRGTGGHRAEAFF. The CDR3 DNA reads TGTGCCAGCAGAGGGACAGGGGGTCACAGGGCTGAAGCTTTCTTT.

The CDR3 region is CASSSWTEQETQYF. CDR3 nucleotides: TGTGCCAGCAGCTCGTGGACAGAGCAAGAGACCCAGTACTTC. The gene calls are TRBV5-5 and TRBJ2-5, with D maybe TRBD1 (6 bases). Germline CDR1 is SGHKS and CDR2 is YYEKEE (reference sequence). The V and J ends lost 3 bases and 2 bases respectively, with 11 bases between them. The CDR3 length is 14 residues.

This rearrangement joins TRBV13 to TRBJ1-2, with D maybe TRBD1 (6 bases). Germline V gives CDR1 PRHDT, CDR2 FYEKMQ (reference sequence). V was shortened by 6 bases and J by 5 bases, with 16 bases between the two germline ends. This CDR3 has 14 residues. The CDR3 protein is CASSHQGGRYGYTF. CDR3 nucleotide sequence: TGTGCCAGCAGTCATCAAGGGGGACGGTATGGCTACACCTTC.

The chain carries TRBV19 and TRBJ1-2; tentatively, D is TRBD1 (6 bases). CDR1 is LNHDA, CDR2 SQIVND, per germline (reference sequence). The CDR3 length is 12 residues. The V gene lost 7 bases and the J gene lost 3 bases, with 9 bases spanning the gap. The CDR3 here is CASNEGDYGYTF. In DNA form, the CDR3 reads TGTGCCAGTAACGAGGGGGACTATGGCTACACCTTC.

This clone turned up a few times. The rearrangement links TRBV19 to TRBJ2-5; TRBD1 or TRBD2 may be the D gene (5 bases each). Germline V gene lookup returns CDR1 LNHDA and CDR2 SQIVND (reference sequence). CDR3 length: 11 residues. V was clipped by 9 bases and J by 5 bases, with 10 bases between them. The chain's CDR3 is CASRGEETQYF. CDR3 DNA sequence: TGTGCCAGCCGGGGCGAGGAGACCCAGTACTTC. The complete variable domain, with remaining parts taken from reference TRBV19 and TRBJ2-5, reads DGGITQSPKYLFRKEGQNVTLSCEQNLNHDAMYWYRQDPGQGLRLIYYSQIVNDFQKGDIAEGYSVSREKKESFPLTVTSAQKNPTAFYLCASRGEETQYFGPGTRLLVL.

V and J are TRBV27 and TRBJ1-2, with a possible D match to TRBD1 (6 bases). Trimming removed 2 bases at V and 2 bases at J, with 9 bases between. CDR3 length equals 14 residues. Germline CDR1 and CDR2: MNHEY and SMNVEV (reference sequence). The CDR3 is CASSLKGGNYGYTF. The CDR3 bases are TGTGCCAGCAGTTTAAAGGGGGGCAACTATGGCTACACCTTC.

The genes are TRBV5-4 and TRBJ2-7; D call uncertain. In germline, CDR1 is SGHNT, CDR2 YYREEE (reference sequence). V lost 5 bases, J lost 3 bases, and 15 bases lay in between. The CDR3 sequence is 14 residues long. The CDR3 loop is CASSDGPDLYEQYF. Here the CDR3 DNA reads TGTGCCAGCAGTGATGGACCCGACCTCTACGAGCAGTACTTC.

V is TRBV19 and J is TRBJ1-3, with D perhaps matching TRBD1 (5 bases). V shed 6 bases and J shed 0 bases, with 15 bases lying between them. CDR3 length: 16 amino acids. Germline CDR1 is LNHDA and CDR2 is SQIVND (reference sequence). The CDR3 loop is CASRARGISSGNTIYF. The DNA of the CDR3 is TGTGCCAGTAGGGCGCGGGGGATTAGCTCTGGAAACACCATATATTTT.

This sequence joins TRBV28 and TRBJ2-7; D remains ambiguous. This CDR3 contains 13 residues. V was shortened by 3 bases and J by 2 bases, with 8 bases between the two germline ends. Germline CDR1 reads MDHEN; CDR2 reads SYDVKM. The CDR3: CASSFRATYEQYF. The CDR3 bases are TGTGCCAGCAGTTTTAGAGCCACCTACGAGCAGTACTTC.

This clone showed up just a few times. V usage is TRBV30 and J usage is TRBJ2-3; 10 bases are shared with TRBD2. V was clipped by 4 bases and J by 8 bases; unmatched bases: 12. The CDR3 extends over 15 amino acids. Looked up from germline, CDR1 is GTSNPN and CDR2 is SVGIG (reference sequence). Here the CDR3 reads CAWTLYRLAGVTQYF. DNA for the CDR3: TGTGCCTGGACCTTGTATAGGCTAGCGGGAGTTACGCAGTATTTT.

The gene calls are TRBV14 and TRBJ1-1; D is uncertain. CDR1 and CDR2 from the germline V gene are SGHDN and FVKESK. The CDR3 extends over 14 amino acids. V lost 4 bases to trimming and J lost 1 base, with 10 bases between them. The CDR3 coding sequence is TGTGCCAGCAGCCCAGAGGTGAAGAACACTGAAGCTTTCTTT. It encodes CASSPEVKNTEAFF.

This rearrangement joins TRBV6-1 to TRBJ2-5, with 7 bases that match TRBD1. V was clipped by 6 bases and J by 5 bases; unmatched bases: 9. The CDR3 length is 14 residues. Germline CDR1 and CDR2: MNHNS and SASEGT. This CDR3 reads CASSPGGGRETQYF. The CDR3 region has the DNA TGTGCCAGCAGCCCAGGGGGTGGCCGGGAGACCCAGTACTTC.

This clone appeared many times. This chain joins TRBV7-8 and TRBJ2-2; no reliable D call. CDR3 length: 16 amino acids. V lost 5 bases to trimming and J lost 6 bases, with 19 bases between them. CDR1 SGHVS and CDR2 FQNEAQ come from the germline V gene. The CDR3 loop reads CASSQPSGLSAGELFF. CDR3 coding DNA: TGTGCCAGCAGCCAACCTTCGGGCCTCAGCGCCGGGGAGCTGTTTTTT.

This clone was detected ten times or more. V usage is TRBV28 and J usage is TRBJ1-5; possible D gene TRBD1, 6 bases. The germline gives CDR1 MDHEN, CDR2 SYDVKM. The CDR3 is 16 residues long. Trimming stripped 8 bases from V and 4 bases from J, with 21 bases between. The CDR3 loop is CASQRPRTAWNQPQHF. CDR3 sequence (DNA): TGTGCCAGCCAGAGACCCCGGACAGCCTGGAATCAGCCCCAGCATTTT.

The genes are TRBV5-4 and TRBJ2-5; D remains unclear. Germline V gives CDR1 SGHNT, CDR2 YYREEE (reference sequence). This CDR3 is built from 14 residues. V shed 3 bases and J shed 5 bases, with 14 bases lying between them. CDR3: CASSSAGVRETQYF. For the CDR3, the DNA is TGTGCCAGCAGCTCCGCTGGAGTACGGGAGACCCAGTACTTC.

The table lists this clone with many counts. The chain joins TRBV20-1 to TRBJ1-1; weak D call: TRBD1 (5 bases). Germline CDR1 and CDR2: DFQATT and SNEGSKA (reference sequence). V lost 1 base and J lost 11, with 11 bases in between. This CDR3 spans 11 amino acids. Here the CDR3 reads CSARAAGPAFF. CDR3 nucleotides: TGCAGTGCTAGAGCGGCGGGGCCGGCTTTCTTT.

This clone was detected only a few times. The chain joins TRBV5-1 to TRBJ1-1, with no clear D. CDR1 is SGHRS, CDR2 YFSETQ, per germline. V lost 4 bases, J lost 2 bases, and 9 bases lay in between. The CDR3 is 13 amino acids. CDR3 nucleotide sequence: TGCGCCAGCAGCCCGCTAACTAACACTGAAGCTTTCTTT. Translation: CASSPLTNTEAFF.

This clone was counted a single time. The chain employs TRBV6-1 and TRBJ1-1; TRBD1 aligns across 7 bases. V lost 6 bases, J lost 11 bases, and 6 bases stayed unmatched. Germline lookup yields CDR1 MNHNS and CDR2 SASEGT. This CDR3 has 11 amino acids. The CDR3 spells CASRLDRSAFF. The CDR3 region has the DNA TGTGCCAGCAGGCTGGACAGGTCGGCTTTCTTT.

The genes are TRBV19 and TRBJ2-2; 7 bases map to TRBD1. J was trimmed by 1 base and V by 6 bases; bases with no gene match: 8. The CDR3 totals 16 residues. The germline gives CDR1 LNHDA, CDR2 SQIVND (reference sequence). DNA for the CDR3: TGTGCCAGTAGAGGGATCCGGGACAGGAACACCGGGGAGCTGTTTTTT. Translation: CASRGIRDRNTGELFF.

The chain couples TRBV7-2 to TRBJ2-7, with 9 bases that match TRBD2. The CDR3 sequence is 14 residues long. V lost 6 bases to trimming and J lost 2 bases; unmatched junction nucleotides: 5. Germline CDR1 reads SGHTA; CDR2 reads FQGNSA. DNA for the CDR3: TGTGCCAGCAGTCTAGCGGGGACAACCTACGAGCAGTACTTC. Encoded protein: CASSLAGTTYEQYF.

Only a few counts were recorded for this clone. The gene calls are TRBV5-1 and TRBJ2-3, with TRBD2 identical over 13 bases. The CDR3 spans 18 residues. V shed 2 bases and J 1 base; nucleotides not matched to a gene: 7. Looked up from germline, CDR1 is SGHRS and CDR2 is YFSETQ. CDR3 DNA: TGCGCCAGCAGCTTCACACTAGCGGGAGGGATCGGCACAGATACGCAGTATTTT. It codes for CASSFTLAGGIGTDTQYF.

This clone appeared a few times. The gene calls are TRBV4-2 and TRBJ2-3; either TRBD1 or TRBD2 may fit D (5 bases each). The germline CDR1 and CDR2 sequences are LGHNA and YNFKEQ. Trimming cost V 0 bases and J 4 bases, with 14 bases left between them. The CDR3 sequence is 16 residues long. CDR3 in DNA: TGTGCCAGCAGCCAAGAAGGGGTACTAGGAGCAGATACGCAGTATTTT. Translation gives CASSQEGVLGADTQYF.